The T cell receptor beta chain under discussion was sequenced for a study of beta chain features in type 1 diabetes (dated by TCRdb to between 2017 and 2018). For context, the study as a whole: Patients and healthy donors did not differ in mean age, gender distribution, total cell number or subset yield. A total of approximately 110,000,000 sorted cells were examined across all samples, and a strong correlation was observed between cell number per subset and RNA yield. In the study, recently diagnosed type 1 diabetes patients and matched healthy donors were compared on the TCRB repertoires of their sorted circulating CD4+ T cell subsets. Regulatory and stem cell-like memory subsets were isolated from only 8 patients and roughly 8 healthy donors, whereas naive and central memory subsets came from all 30 or so donors.

Each donor gave one peripheral blood draw, roughly 110 mL on average, collected into heparinised tubes. Naive, central memory, regulatory and stem cell-like memory CD4+ T cells were sorted on a BD FACSAria II using a panel including CD45RO, CCR7, CD25, CD127, CD95 and CD27. Purity was above 95% for every sorted population. Right away, PBMCs were isolated by Lymphoprep density gradient centrifugation and were stained directly, with no culture step. So that batch effects would be minimized, each experiment stained and sorted samples in pairs, pairing one healthy donor with one patient. Findings and caveats that apply to the study as a whole: Fewer insertions and more nucleotide deletions at VDJ recombination sites were observed in patients with type 1 diabetes, implying thymic rearrangement abnormalities. Shorter templates might have been favored by PCR, but patient and control samples were amplified and corrected together, so both groups would have been affected equally by any skew. The naive, central memory and regulatory TCRB repertoires appeared to resemble one another more closely among patients than among healthy donors. Because the HLA sub-analyses included only small numbers of individuals, any influence of HLA type on TCRB rearrangement was left unresolved. In all four CD4+ subsets, TCRB CDR3 length was moderately but significantly shorter in type 1 diabetes patients. Because cDNA rather than genomic DNA was sequenced, highly expressing activated cells could have been over-represented, although no difference in activation and CD3 levels was found between groups.

The CDR3 has 16 amino acids, counting the end cysteine and phenylalanine. The CDR3 DNA has 48 bases and is translated from base 1. All of the isolated RNA was reverse transcribed with the High Capacity cDNA Reverse Transcription Kit, so expressed TCRB transcripts were sequenced. Deep immunoSEQ sequencing was applied to naive, central memory and regulatory T cell samples, giving an average of roughly 3.5 million total reads per sample. Sorted cells were lysed in RLT buffer, and RNA was extracted using DNase-treated RNeasy Micro or Mini kits according to cell number. Each cell subset was processed separately to prevent cross-contamination, with patient and healthy donor samples processed together. The immunoSEQ multiplex PCR was used to amplify TCRB sequences from cDNA, yielding 87-bp fragments that span the CDR3 region. The amplicons were sequenced using the Illumina HiSeq platform. In the original analysis: Synthetic template baselines were used to correct PCR bias computationally, reads within Hamming distance 2 were collapsed together, and singletons that could not be merged were discarded. Reads were aligned against IMGT so that V, D and J genes, CDR3 length and insertions or deletions at six rearrangement sites could be assigned. Within each subset, clonotype counts were normalized to sorted cell number, and only after that were true diversity and Gini coefficients computed with the tcR R package. The overlap coefficient, calculated on TCRB nucleotide sequences, was used to quantify repertoire sharing. TCRdb retrieved this table from immuneACCESS and kept in-frame rearrangements only. Not all clones are present; in checked studies, unresolved V genes account for under half, and no reason is known for the remainder. That table is the source of V, J and clone size, and D and trimming were worked out from the DNA. For this sample there are some 270,000 clones; about 7.8% appear just once. Over 0.8% of the sample is held by the ten biggest clonotypes.

Details on this clone: Its antigen is currently not known. Qualities for individual bases were not recorded, and no much larger clone is one base off.

The clonotype was recovered from a woman younger than 30 in good health. Input material: central memory CD4+ T cells from blood. Rearrangement joined TRBV21-1 to TRBJ2-3. TRBV21-1 is a listed pseudogene. The nucleotide sequence is given as TGTGCCAGCAGCAAATACGGACCACACCAGAGGGATACGCAGTATTTT. Its coded protein is CASSKYGPHQRDTQYF.